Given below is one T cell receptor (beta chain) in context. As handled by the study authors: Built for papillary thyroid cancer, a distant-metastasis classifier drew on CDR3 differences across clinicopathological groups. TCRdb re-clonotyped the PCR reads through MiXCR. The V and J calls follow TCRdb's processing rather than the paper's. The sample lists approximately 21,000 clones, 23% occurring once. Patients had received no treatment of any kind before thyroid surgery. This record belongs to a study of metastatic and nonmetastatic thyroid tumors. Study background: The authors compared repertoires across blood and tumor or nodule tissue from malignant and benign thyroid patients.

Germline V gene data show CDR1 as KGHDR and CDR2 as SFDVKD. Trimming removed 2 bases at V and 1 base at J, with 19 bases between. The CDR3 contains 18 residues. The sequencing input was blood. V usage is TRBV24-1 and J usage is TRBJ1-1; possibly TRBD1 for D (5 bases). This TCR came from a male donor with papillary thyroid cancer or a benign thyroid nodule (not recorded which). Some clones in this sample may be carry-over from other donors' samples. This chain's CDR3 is CATSDCDGSKRGNTEAFF. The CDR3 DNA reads TGTGCCACCAGTGATTGTGACGGTAGCAAAAGGGGGAACACTGAAGCTTTCTTT.